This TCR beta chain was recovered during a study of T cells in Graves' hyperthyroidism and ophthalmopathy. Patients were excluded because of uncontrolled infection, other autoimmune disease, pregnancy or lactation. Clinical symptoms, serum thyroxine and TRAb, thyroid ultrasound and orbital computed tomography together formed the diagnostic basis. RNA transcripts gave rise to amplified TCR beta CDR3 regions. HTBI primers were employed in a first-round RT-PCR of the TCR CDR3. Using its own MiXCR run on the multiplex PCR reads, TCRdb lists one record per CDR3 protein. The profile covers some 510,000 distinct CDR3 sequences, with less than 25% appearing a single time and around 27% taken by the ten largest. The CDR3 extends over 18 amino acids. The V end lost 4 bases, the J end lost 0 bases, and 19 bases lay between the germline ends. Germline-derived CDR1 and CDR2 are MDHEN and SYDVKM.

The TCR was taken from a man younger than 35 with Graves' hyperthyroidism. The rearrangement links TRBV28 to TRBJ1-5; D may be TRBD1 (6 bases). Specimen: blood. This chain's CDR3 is CASSSSFGQLYSNQPQHF. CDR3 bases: TGTGCCAGCAGTTCGAGTTTCGGACAGCTGTATAGCAATCAGCCCCAGCATTTT.